This T cell receptor beta chain appears in the sequencing data of a study of identical twins. Points from the study as a whole: Whereas memory repertoires showed no such difference, abundant cord blood beta clonotypes carried fewer insertions.

Template switching added a universal primer binding site, and final cDNA carried unique molecular identifiers. One entry per CDR3 protein results from TCRdb running MiXCR on the 5' RACE reads. The table records some 630,000 distinct CDR3 sequences, 7.1% of them present only once. Healthy Caucasian individuals made up all the donors. The germline CDR1 and CDR2 sequences are SEHNR and FQNEAQ (reference sequence). With V trimmed by 1 base and J by 4 bases, 8 bases remained unmatched. The CDR3 totals 16 residues. About this clonotype itself: The antigen is unknown.

The same specimen was also included in a second study, on yellow fever vaccine responses in identical twins.

The chain has TRBV7-9 and TRBJ2-7; 9 bases are shared with TRBD2. Sequenced material: PBMCs. This receptor was taken from a woman under 30 in good health. The DNA for the CDR3 is TGTGCCAGCAGCTTAGGTCATAGCGGGAGTTGGTACGAGCAGTACTTC. Protein: CASSLGHSGSWYEQYF.